This entry describes one T cell receptor (beta chain). This sample was taken from a study of blood T cell repertoires in COVID-19. This table comes from immunoSEQ multiplex PCR, and its TCRdb copy is limited to in-frame clones, with some not included. The sample lists about 150,000 clones, about 88% occurring once. Trimming took 0 bases from V and 7 from J, leaving 6 bases between them. Looked up from germline, CDR1 is LNHDA and CDR2 is SQIVND (reference sequence). The CDR3 runs to 12 residues. This clonotype was obtained from a man between 45 and 60 years old who had recovered from COVID-19. The chain links TRBV19 to TRBJ1-2; D remains unclear. The sequenced sample was PBMCs or T cells enriched from blood (not recorded which). The CDR3 nucleotides read TGTGCCAGTAGTATAGAAGAGTCTGGCTACACCTTC. Its protein is CASSIEESGYTF.